Below, 21 T cell receptor beta chains from the same sample are listed, as sequenced in a study of blood T cells in healthy people across ages. A second 7 to 11 cycle PCR used barcoded and J-beta primers. Each CDR3 protein gets one entry after TCRdb re-called the 5' RACE reads with MiXCR. This table has roughly 800,000 distinct CDR3 sequences, about 48% appearing once. The specimen was blood. These receptors originate from a man older than 75 in good health.

This clonotype was observed a handful of times. The V and J genes are TRBV29-1 and TRBJ2-3; D may be TRBD2 (6 bases). V lost 4 bases and J lost 2, with 10 bases in between. The CDR3 extends over 13 amino acids. CDR1 is SQVTM and CDR2 is ANQGSEA in the germline V gene. In DNA, the CDR3 is TGCAGCGTTGCGGGGGTCCCCACAGATACGCAGTATTTT. This sequence encodes CSVAGVPTDTQYF.

This clonotype has a handful of counts. The chain couples TRBV20-1 to TRBJ2-3; TRBD2 aligns across 7 bases. The CDR3 covers 14 residues. CDR1 and CDR2 from the germline V gene are DFQATT and SNEGSKA (reference sequence). The junction had 6 bases not matched to a gene; V was cut back by 6 bases and J by 0 bases. CDR3 in amino acids: CSAQAGISTDTQYF. The CDR3 DNA follows: TGCAGTGCACAAGCGGGAATTAGCACAGATACGCAGTATTTT.

A single count supports this clonotype. The chain is built from TRBV20-1 and TRBJ2-1; 13 bases map to TRBD2. The length of the CDR3 is 16 residues. Germline V gene sequence: CDR1 DFQATT, CDR2 SNEGSKA (reference sequence). The trim removed 6 bases at V and 2 bases at J, leaving 7 bases unmatched. The chain's CDR3 is CSARTSGSSPYNEQFF. CDR3 bases: TGCAGTGCGAGGACTAGCGGGAGTAGTCCCTACAATGAGCAGTTCTTC.

The chain is built from TRBV5-6 and TRBJ2-5; 9 bases align to TRBD2. The better agreement between TRBJ2-7 and the DNA end casts doubt on the J call. The germline V gene encodes CDR1 SGHDT and CDR2 YYEEEE. CDR3 length: 15 residues. Written as DNA, the CDR3 is TGTGCCAGCAGCTTGGTAGCGGGAGTCGGAAACGAGCAGTACTTC. This translates into CASSLVAGVGNEQYF.

The V gene is TRBV7-9, the J gene TRBJ2-4, with 11 bases aligning to TRBD2. Germline lookup yields CDR1 SEHNR and CDR2 FQNEAQ (reference sequence). CDR3 length: 17 residues. The junction had 10 bases not matched to a gene; V was cut back by 5 bases and J by 4 bases. In DNA form, the CDR3 reads TGTGCCAGCAGCACGACACTAGCGGGAGAGTCTAAAAACATTCAGTACTTC. Translation gives CASSTTLAGESKNIQYF.

This chain uses TRBV12-3 or TRBV12-4 with TRBJ1-6; tentatively, D is TRBD1 (5 bases). The CDR3 consists of 13 residues. The germline V and J ends were trimmed by 10 bases and 9 bases, with 16 bases remaining between them. The DNA for the CDR3 is TGTGCCACCGTAGCTGATGGGACTTCACCCCTCCACTTT. Its translation is CATVADGTSPLHF.

The rearrangement joins TRBV10-3 to TRBJ1-2; D is uncertain. The CDR3 totals 14 residues. In germline, CDR1 is ENHRY, CDR2 SYGVKD. V lost 2 bases and J 0 bases, leaving 7 bases between the germline ends. The CDR3 sequence is CAISEADANYGYTF. For the CDR3, the DNA is TGTGCCATCAGTGAGGCCGACGCTAACTATGGCTACACCTTC.

The gene calls are TRBV6-1 and TRBJ1-1; unclear D gene. Germline V gene sequence: CDR1 MNHNS, CDR2 SASEGT. The CDR3 has 14 amino acids. The V end was cut by 3 bases, the J end by 2 bases, with 10 bases between. The CDR3 bases are TGTGCCAGCAGTGAGGGGTCGGCAAACACTGAAGCTTTCTTT. Protein sequence: CASSEGSANTEAFF.

The rearrangement links TRBV4-1 to TRBJ2-2; TRBD2 matches 11 bases. The junction had 6 bases not matched to a gene; V was cut back by 4 bases and J by 2 bases. The CDR3 spans 17 residues. Germline CDR1 and CDR2: MGHRA and YSYEKL. CDR3 loop: CASSPGTSGDNTGELFF. DNA for the CDR3: TGCGCCAGCAGCCCTGGGACTAGCGGAGACAACACCGGGGAGCTGTTTTTT.

Only a few counts were recorded for this clonotype. The chain joins TRBV7-8 to TRBJ2-1, with 12 bases lining up with TRBD2. Losses at the gene ends were 5 bases for V and 5 bases for J; bases not matched to a gene: 4. The CDR3 runs 15 residues. Germline CDR1 is SGHVS and CDR2 is FQNEAQ. In nucleotides, the CDR3 is TGTGCCAGCAGCAGACTAGCGGGAGTGGACAATGAGCAGTTCTTC. It translates to CASSRLAGVDNEQFF.

This chain links TRBV9 with TRBJ2-1; 10 bases match TRBD2. CDR1 is SGDLS, CDR2 YYNGEE, per germline. The CDR3 spans 19 residues. J gave up 8 bases and V 1 base, and 18 bases lay outside the gene matches. For the CDR3, the DNA is TGTGCCAGCAGCGTATCTTCACAATCGAGCGGGAGGGCCGCTTATGAGCAGTTCTTC. It encodes CASSVSSQSSGRAAYEQFF. The variable domain in full, completed from reference TRBV9 and TRBJ2-1, reads DSGVTQTPKHLITATGQRVTLRCSPRSGDLSVYWYQQSLDQGLQFLIQYYNGEERAKGNILERFSAQQFPDLHSELNLSSLELGDSALYFCASSVSSQSSGRAAYEQFFGPGTRLTVL.

This chain uses TRBV4-2 with TRBJ1-1, with D perhaps matching TRBD1 (6 bases). Germline CDR1 and CDR2: LGHNA and YNFKEQ. V lost 5 bases, J lost 4 bases, and 20 bases lay in between. CDR3 length equals 16 residues. CDR3 coding DNA: TGTGCCAGCAGCTCGCGGAGCATACAGGGAAGCACTGAAGCTTTCTTT. Protein sequence: CASSSRSIQGSTEAFF.

J is TRBJ2-5 and V is TRBV9; 15 positions match TRBD2. J lost 0 bases, V lost 4 bases, and 13 bases had no gene match. This CDR3 is built from 20 residues. Germline CDR1 and CDR2: SGDLS and YYNGEE. This CDR3 is CASSPRRGGTSGRNQETQYF. The CDR3 DNA is TGTGCCAGCAGCCCGCGAAGGGGAGGGACTAGCGGGAGGAACCAAGAGACCCAGTACTTC.

V and J are TRBV2 and TRBJ2-1, with 8 bases identical to TRBD2. Germline V gene sequence: CDR1 SNHLY, CDR2 FYNNEI. The CDR3 is 15 amino acids. V trimming: 3 bases; J trimming: 3 bases; junction bases outside the gene matches: 4. This CDR3 is CASSDQRGIYNEQFF. CDR3 nucleotides: TGTGCCAGCAGTGACCAGCGGGGGATCTACAATGAGCAGTTCTTC.

This clonotype was observed a few times. This chain connects TRBV18 to TRBJ2-1; possibly TRBD2 for D (6 bases). V was pared by 3 bases and J by 7 bases, with 16 bases between. The CDR3 covers 15 residues. Germline CDR1 and CDR2: KGHSH and LQKENI. The CDR3 nucleotides are TGTGCCAGCTCACCGGAGGGAGGATTAAGGAATGAGCAGTTCTTC. It specifies CASSPEGGLRNEQFF.

This chain joins TRBV14 and TRBJ2-1, with 8 bases identical to TRBD2. V gave up 11 bases and J gave up 5 bases; unmatched junction bases: 17. The CDR3 consists of 16 residues. Germline V lookup: CDR1 SGHDN, CDR2 FVKESK. CDR3 bases: TGTGCCTCCCGGGAGGCGGGAGGCATCGTTAACAATGAGCAGTTCTTC. Translating gives CASREAGGIVNNEQFF.

The CDR3 DNA reads as TGTGCCAGCAGCGCCTTCGGACTAGCGGGAACGGGGAATGAGCAGTTCTTC. Translated: CASSAFGLAGTGNEQFF. V is TRBV9 and J is TRBJ2-1, with TRBD2 matching 12 bases. The germline gives CDR1 SGDLS, CDR2 YYNGEE. V shed 3 bases, J shed 7 bases, and the junction held 11 bases outside the gene matches. The CDR3 sequence is 17 residues long. Full variable domain (remainder filled in from reference TRBV9 and TRBJ2-1): DSGVTQTPKHLITATGQRVTLRCSPRSGDLSVYWYQQSLDQGLQFLIQYYNGEERAKGNILERFSAQQFPDLHSELNLSSLELGDSALYFCASSAFGLAGTGNEQFFGPGTRLTVL.

This clonotype was seen at least ten times. The V call is TRBV12-3 or TRBV12-4, the J call TRBJ2-3; no firm D call. Trimming took off 6 bases at V and 14 bases at J, with 18 bases between the two ends. CDR3 length: 12 amino acids. CDR3 bases: TGTGCCAGCAGCTCTTCTGGCAGATACGCGTATTTT. This translates into CASSSSGRYAYF.

The V call is TRBV6-1, the J call TRBJ1-1, with D possibly TRBD1 on 6 matching bases. Trimming pared 3 bases from V and 5 bases from J, leaving 10 bases between. Germline V gives CDR1 MNHNS, CDR2 SASEGT. CDR3 length: 13 residues. The CDR3 reads CASSDRGFTEAFF. In nucleotides, the CDR3 is TGTGCCAGCAGTGACAGGGGCTTTACTGAAGCTTTCTTT.

The table lists this clonotype with a few counts. This chain links TRBV5-1 with TRBJ2-4; D may be TRBD2 (6 bases). The last part of the DNA fits TRBJ2-7 better; the J call may be wrong. Germline loops: CDR1 SGHRS, CDR2 YFSETQ. The CDR3 contains 14 residues. The chain's CDR3 is CASSLRAGLYEQYF. The CDR3 DNA reads TGCGCCAGCAGCTTGAGGGCGGGACTCTACGAGCAGTACTTC.

Of note for this clonotype: Its ends do not fully match the called genes, so a read error is possible. V and J are TRBV6-4 and TRBJ2-1, with D perhaps TRBD2 (6 bases). The CDR3 is made up of 16 amino acids. Germline CDR1 and CDR2: MRHNA and SNTAGT. CDR3 bases: TGTGCCAGCAGTCTTGAAGCGGGCGCGATTTACAACGAGCAGTTCTTC. Translation: CASSLEAGAIYNEQFF.